This T cell receptor (beta chain) was captured by sequencing in a study of shared clonotypes between healthy human individuals. The CDR3 is 13 amino acids. In germline, CDR1 is SGHTA, CDR2 FQGNSA. The V end lost 3 bases, the J end lost 2 bases, and 7 bases lay between the germline ends. Splitting of each subset's genomic DNA was done evenly across several immunoSEQ plates. Clones were sequenced by immunoSEQ multiplex PCR, and TCRdb holds only the in-frame ones, with some missing. Of some 2,400,000 clones listed, under 97% are singletons. As for this clone: Other nucleotide sequences in the sample specify the same CDR3.

This rearrangement joins TRBV7-2 to TRBJ1-1, with D uncertain. This sequence was found in a man in his late teens or twenties in good health. Sequencing was done on a sample of naive CD4+ T cells sorted from blood. Subset denoted: CD45RA+ positively selected. This CDR3 reads CASSFGLNTEAFF. DNA of the CDR3: TGTGCCAGCAGCTTCGGGCTTAACACTGAAGCTTTCTTT.